This T cell receptor (beta chain) was retrieved from a study of T cell responses to AZD1222 COVID-19 vaccine. A word on this clone: Its antigen remains unknown.

This CDR3 is 15 amino acids long. CDR1 and CDR2 from the germline V gene are LNHDA and SQIVND (reference sequence). Trimming removed 1 base from V and 6 bases from J, with 10 bases in between. Findings and limits, study-wide: White British people made up most donors, females outnumbered males, and clonal diversity was possibly underestimated. Reportedly, nearly half of unique spike TCRs recognized epitopes outside B.1.351/B.1.1.7 mutations.

Clones were read by immunoSEQ multiplex PCR, and TCRdb kept only the in-frame ones, dropping some. The table records 95,000 to 150,000 clones, around 90% of them present only once. The receptor was isolated from an adult who received the MenACWY meningococcal vaccine as a control. Sequencing used peripheral blood, obtained 28 days after the second dose of the MenACWY control vaccine. V and J are TRBV19 and TRBJ1-6; D is perhaps TRBD1 (6 bases). CDR3 nucleotide sequence: TGTGCCAGTAGTATAGGGGGGACAATTAATTCACCCCTCCACTTT. Encoded protein: CASSIGGTINSPLHF.